The clone carrying this T cell receptor (beta chain) was detected only a few times. As yet, its antigen is unknown. This sample stems from a study of cytotoxic CD8 clonotypes in ibrutinib-treated CLL. Study-wide background: Partial response occurred in approximately 24 patients and complete response in 2; at median about 70 months, approximately 14 remained remitted and some twelve progressed.

Findings of the study overall: Stable or contracted on treatment, public clonotypes were also uncommon. Clonality climbed at ibrutinib response, then dropped toward baseline at progression.

Sequencing sought depths of 1 in 200,000 to 1 in 1 million T cells. The data were produced by immunoSEQ multiplex PCR, yet TCRdb's version contains in-frame clones alone and is incomplete. The repertoire holds 250,000 to 350,000 clones, with roughly three quarters as singletons. Trimming took 7 bases from V and 0 from J; bases not matched to a gene: 7. The length of the CDR3 is 15 residues. Germline V CDR1 and CDR2: SNHLY, FYNNEI. Sequencing used PBMCs, obtained at disease progression, from a patient treated with ibrutinib. The genes are TRBV2 and TRBJ1-2; 8 nucleotides match TRBD1. The source of this sequence is a human donor with chronic lymphocytic leukemia. The CDR3 DNA sequence: TGTGCCAGCAACAGGGACAGGCCGGCTAACTATGGCTACACCTTC. Its protein product is CASNRDRPANYGYTF.